These 20 T cell receptor beta chains originate from one sample sequenced in a study of T cell responses to AZD1222 COVID-19 vaccine. Generated by immunoSEQ multiplex PCR, the TCRdb table keeps only in-frame clones and is missing some. The sample contains roughly 66,000 clones, 80% to 85% of which appear only once. Sample: peripheral blood, taken on day 0 of AZD1222 vaccination. These receptors all stem from an adult in good health.

Written as DNA, the CDR3 is TGTGCCATCAGTGAGTCGATATACAGGGGGAGCGACGAGCAGTACTTC. Protein product: CAISESIYRGSDEQYF. J is TRBJ2-7 and V is TRBV10-3; TRBD1 agrees at 8 bases. V was clipped by 0 bases and J by 5 bases; unmatched bases: 9. CDR1 ENHRY and CDR2 SYGVKD come from the germline V gene. CDR3 length: 16 residues.

CDR3: CASSIRGTGGGRNQPQHF. The CDR3 DNA follows: TGTGCCAGTAGTATTCGAGGGACAGGGGGCGGGCGCAATCAGCCCCAGCATTTT. This sequence joins TRBV19 and TRBJ1-5; 12 bases match TRBD1. Germline CDR1 reads LNHDA; CDR2 reads SQIVND (reference sequence). CDR3 size: 18 residues. V lost 3 bases and J lost 2; bases outside the gene matches: 8.

The J gene is TRBJ2-2, the V gene TRBV7-6; D may correspond to TRBD1 or TRBD2 (6 bases each). The CDR3 consists of 18 residues. The germline CDR1 and CDR2 sequences are SGHVS and FNYEAQ. Trimming left V 4 bases short and J 2 bases short, with 20 bases between. The CDR3 sequence is CASSSLRGQRVNTGELFF. Written as DNA, the CDR3 is TGTGCCAGCAGCTCCCTTAGAGGACAGCGGGTAAACACCGGGGAGCTGTTTTTT. Together with reference TRBV7-6 and TRBJ2-2, the CDR3 gives the full variable domain: GAGVSQSPRYKVTKRGQDVALRCDPISGHVSLYWYRQALGQGPEFLTYFNYEAQQDKSGLPNDRFSAERPEGSISTLTIQRTEQRDSAMYRCASSSLRGQRVNTGELFFGEGSRLTVL.

V usage is TRBV4-3 and J usage is TRBJ1-5; D is undetermined. CDR3 length: 13 residues. With 1 base removed from V and 9 bases from J, the gap between germline ends came to 10 bases. CDR1 and CDR2 (germline): LGHNA, YSLEER. CDR3 loop: CASSQAVGGPQHF. The CDR3 nucleotides read TGCGCCAGCAGCCAAGCCGTGGGAGGGCCCCAGCATTTT.

This chain joins TRBV4-1 and TRBJ1-4; D remains unclear. Germline CDR1 is MGHRA and CDR2 is YSYEKL. With 4 bases removed from V and 7 bases from J, the gap between germline ends came to 16 bases. The CDR3 runs 15 residues. The CDR3 coding sequence is TGCGCCAGCAGCCCAGCGGATGTTGGGGTTGAAAAACTGTTTTTT. As protein: CASSPADVGVEKLFF.

The V gene is TRBV27, the J gene TRBJ2-1, with unresolved D. Germline values: CDR1 MNHEY, CDR2 SMNVEV (reference sequence). The V end was cut by 5 bases, the J end by 5 bases, with 13 bases between. This CDR3 is built from 14 residues. In DNA, the CDR3 is TGTGCCAGCAGTCCCGTGAACAGAAACAATGAGCAGTTCTTC. It specifies CASSPVNRNNEQFF.

This chain connects TRBV19 to TRBJ2-2; 7 bases are shared with TRBD1. This CDR3 is 15 amino acids long. Trimming took 3 bases from V and 6 from J; bases not matched to a gene: 7. Germline CDR1 reads LNHDA; CDR2 reads SQIVND (reference sequence). CDR3 bases: TGTGCCAGTAGTATGTTACAGGGGATCGCCGGGGAGCTGTTTTTT. Its translation is CASSMLQGIAGELFF.

The rearrangement uses TRBV5-1 and TRBJ1-2, with 8 bases identical to TRBD1. The V segment lost 4 bases and the J segment 4 bases; nucleotides outside the gene matches: 9. Germline loops: CDR1 SGHRS, CDR2 YFSETQ. The CDR3 spans 15 residues. The CDR3 here is CASSQAGTGGYGYTF. In DNA, the CDR3 is TGCGCCAGCAGCCAAGCGGGGACAGGAGGCTATGGCTACACCTTC.

This rearrangement joins TRBV5-4 to TRBJ2-3; 8 nucleotides align to TRBD1. The CDR3 has 14 amino acids. The germline V gene has CDR1 SGHNT and CDR2 YYREEE (reference sequence). With V trimmed by 4 bases and J by 2 bases, 3 bases remained unmatched. The CDR3 spells CASSPTGVTDTQYF. CDR3 nucleotides: TGTGCCAGCAGCCCGACAGGGGTCACAGATACGCAGTATTTT. Full variable domain (remainder filled in from reference TRBV5-4 and TRBJ2-3): ETGVTQSPTHLIKTRGQQVTLRCSSQSGHNTVSWYQQALGQGPQFIFQYYREEENGRGNFPPRFSGLQFPNYSSELNVNALELDDSALYLCASSPTGVTDTQYFGPGTRLTVL.

The chain links TRBV9 to TRBJ1-2; 7 bases are shared with TRBD1. Germline V CDR1 and CDR2: SGDLS, YYNGEE. There are 13 residues in the CDR3. J gave up 3 bases and V 6 bases, and 5 bases lay outside the gene matches. The CDR3 DNA is TGTGCCAGCACAGGACAGGAGTACTATGGCTACACCTTC. The encoded protein is CASTGQEYYGYTF.

The V call is TRBV6-5, the J call TRBJ1-2, with D perhaps TRBD1 (5 bases). V was cut by 0 bases and J by 6 bases, with 17 bases left in between. CDR3 size: 16 residues. Germline CDR1 reads MNHEY; CDR2 reads SVGAGI. The CDR3 loop reads CASSYSMGLGVNGYTF. The CDR3, as DNA: TGTGCCAGCAGTTACTCGATGGGGCTTGGAGTGAATGGCTACACCTTC.

The genes are TRBV5-6 and TRBJ1-2; D uncertain. The germline CDR1 and CDR2 sequences are SGHDT and YYEEEE. Trimming took off 2 bases at V and 8 bases at J, with 10 bases between the two ends. The CDR3 has 12 amino acids. CDR3 in DNA: TGTGCCAGCAGCTTTGATCAGGTCGGCTACACCTTC. Its translation is CASSFDQVGYTF.

This clone was detected once. The chain carries TRBV7-8 and TRBJ1-3; the D gene is possibly TRBD1 (5 bases). Germline-derived CDR1 and CDR2 are SGHVS and FQNEAQ. The CDR3 has 15 residues. V lost 2 bases to trimming and J lost 0 bases, with 8 bases between them. The CDR3 protein is CASSLSGNSGNTIYF. The CDR3, as DNA: TGTGCCAGCAGCTTATCAGGGAACTCTGGAAACACCATATATTTT.

The CDR3 bases are TGTGCCAGCAGGCCCCGGGTAGCGGGAGAGACCCAGTACTTC. This gives the protein CASRPRVAGETQYF. This chain uses TRBV11-2 with TRBJ2-5, with 7 bases identical to TRBD2. The trim removed 6 bases at V and 4 bases at J, leaving 8 bases unmatched. Germline V gene sequence: CDR1 SGHAT, CDR2 FQNNGV. The CDR3 runs 14 residues.

Many counts were recorded for this clone. J is TRBJ1-1 and V is TRBV2; 7 bases align to TRBD1. Germline-derived CDR1 and CDR2 are SNHLY and FYNNEI. This CDR3 spans 15 amino acids. V was clipped by 6 bases and J by 1 base; unmatched bases: 8. For the CDR3, the DNA is TGTGCCAGCAGAAAGGGGGCGTTTGCGAACACTGAAGCTTTCTTT. Translation: CASRKGAFANTEAFF. Drawing the rest from reference TRBV2 and TRBJ1-1, the complete variable domain is EPEVTQTPSHQVTQMGQEVILRCVPISNHLYFYWYRQILGQKVEFLVSFYNNEISEKSEIFDDQFSVERPDGSNFTLKIRSTKLEDSAMYFCASRKGAFANTEAFFGQGTRLTVV.

The genes are TRBV28 and TRBJ2-7; TRBD1 matches at 8 bases. This CDR3 spans 16 amino acids. Germline V CDR1 and CDR2: MDHEN, SYDVKM. Trimming at V came to 4 bases and at J to 1 base, leaving 9 bases not matched to a gene. The CDR3 bases are TGTGCCAGCAGTTCATACGGACAGGGTAAATCCTACGAGCAGTACTTC. It specifies CASSSYGQGKSYEQYF. The full variable domain, in which reference TRBV28 and TRBJ2-7 provide the parts outside the CDR3, is DVKVTQSSRYLVKRTGEKVFLECVQDMDHENMFWYRQDPGLGLRLIYFSYDVKMKEKGDIPEGYSVSREKKERFSLILESASTNQTSMYLCASSSYGQGKSYEQYFGPGTRLTVT.

The chain recombines TRBV5-1 with TRBJ1-6, with unresolved D. CDR1 is SGHRS, CDR2 YFSETQ, per germline. Deletions cut 0 bases from V and 0 bases from J, with 13 bases between. CDR3 length: 18 amino acids. The CDR3 region has the DNA TGCGCCAGCAGCTTGGTCGGAATCAGGAGCTCCTATAATTCACCCCTCCACTTT. Its protein is CASSLVGIRSSYNSPLHF.

This sequence joins TRBV2 and TRBJ2-3, with 7 bases fitting TRBD1. The J segment lost 2 bases and the V segment lost 7 bases, leaving 6 bases of the junction unmatched. This CDR3 comprises 14 residues. Germline CDR1 reads SNHLY; CDR2 reads FYNNEI. This CDR3 reads CASTWTGFTDTQYF. The CDR3 nucleotides read TGTGCCAGCACCTGGACAGGTTTCACAGATACGCAGTATTTT.

The rearrangement joins TRBV7-2 to TRBJ1-3; TRBD1 is a possible D gene (6 bases). The CDR3 has 14 residues. V was shortened by 5 bases and J by 2 bases, with 10 bases between the two germline ends. CDR1 and CDR2 (germline): SGHTA, FQGNSA. The CDR3 coding sequence is TGTGCCAGCAGCACAGGGTTGGCTGGAAACACCATATATTTT. Translating gives CASSTGLAGNTIYF. Full variable domain (rest looked up from reference TRBV7-2 and TRBJ1-3): GAGVSQSPSNKVTEKGKDVELRCDPISGHTALYWYRQSLGQGLEFLIYFQGNSAPDKSGLPSDRFSAERTGGSVSTLTIQRTQQEDSAVYLCASSTGLAGNTIYFGEGSWLTVV.

This chain connects TRBV2 to TRBJ2-1, with D possibly TRBD1 on 6 matching bases. There are 14 residues in the CDR3. CDR1 SNHLY and CDR2 FYNNEI come from the germline V gene. V gave up 6 bases and J gave up 12 bases, with 21 bases separating them. DNA of the CDR3: TGTGCCAGCAGAACATCGGACAGCACAAAGGGGCAGTTCTTC. Protein product: CASRTSDSTKGQFF.